This TCR beta chain was retrieved from a study of blood T cell repertoires in COVID-19. Study-level background: COVID-19 samples from acute and convalescent phases originated in the United States, Italy and Spain. T cells, B-cell-depleted T cells, or PBMCs provided the cDNA or gDNA that served as material.

In the source study's methods: Reference gene primer amplification yielded estimated nucleated cell counts. Clones were sequenced by immunoSEQ multiplex PCR, and TCRdb holds only the in-frame ones, with some missing. V and J calls and clone size are as listed in that table; D and trimming were resolved from the DNA. The table lists more than 45,000 clones, 80% to 90% of them singletons. With 5 bases removed from V and 4 bases from J, the gap between germline ends came to 11 bases. Germline V gives CDR1 SEHNR, CDR2 FQNEAQ (reference sequence). The CDR3 contains 13 residues. This clone showed up just a few times.

The sequencing sample was made of peripheral blood. The rearrangement joins TRBV7-9 to TRBJ1-1, with TRBD1 as a possible D gene (6 bases). The sequence came from a woman of 80 years or more with acute or convalescent COVID-19. CDR3 DNA sequence: TGTGCCAGCAGCATCCAAGGGGGCACTGAAGCTTTCTTT. Its translation: CASSIQGGTEAFF.